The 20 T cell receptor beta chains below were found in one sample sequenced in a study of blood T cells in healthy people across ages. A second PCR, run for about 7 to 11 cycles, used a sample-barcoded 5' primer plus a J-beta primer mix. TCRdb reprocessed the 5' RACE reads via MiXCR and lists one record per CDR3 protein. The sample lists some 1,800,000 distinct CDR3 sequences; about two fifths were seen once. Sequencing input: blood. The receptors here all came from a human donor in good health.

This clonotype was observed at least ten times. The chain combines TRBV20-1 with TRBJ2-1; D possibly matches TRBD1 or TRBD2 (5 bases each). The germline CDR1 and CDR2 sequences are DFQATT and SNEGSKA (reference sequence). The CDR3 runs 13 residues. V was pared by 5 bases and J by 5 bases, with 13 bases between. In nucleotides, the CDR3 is TGCAGTGCTGGGACCCCGGGGCACAATGAGCAGTTCTTC. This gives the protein CSAGTPGHNEQFF.

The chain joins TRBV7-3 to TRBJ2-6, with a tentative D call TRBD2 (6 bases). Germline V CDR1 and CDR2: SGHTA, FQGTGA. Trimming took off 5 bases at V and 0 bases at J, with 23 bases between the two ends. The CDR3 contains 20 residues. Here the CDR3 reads CASSRRADVDVRSGANVLTF. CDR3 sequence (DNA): TGTGCCAGCAGCCGGAGGGCCGATGTGGATGTACGCTCTGGGGCCAACGTCCTGACTTTC.

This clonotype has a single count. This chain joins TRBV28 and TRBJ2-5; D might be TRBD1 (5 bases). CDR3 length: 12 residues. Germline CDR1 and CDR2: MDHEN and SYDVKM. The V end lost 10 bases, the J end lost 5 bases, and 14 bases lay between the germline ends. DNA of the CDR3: TGTGCCATCCAGGGCCCCGCGGAGACCCAGTACTTC. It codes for CAIQGPAETQYF.

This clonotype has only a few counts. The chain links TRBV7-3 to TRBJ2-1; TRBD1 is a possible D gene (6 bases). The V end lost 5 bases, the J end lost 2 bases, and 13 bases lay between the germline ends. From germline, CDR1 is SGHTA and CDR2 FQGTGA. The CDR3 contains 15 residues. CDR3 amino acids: CASSTQRGTYNEQFF. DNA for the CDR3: TGTGCCAGCAGCACGCAAAGGGGGACCTACAATGAGCAGTTCTTC.

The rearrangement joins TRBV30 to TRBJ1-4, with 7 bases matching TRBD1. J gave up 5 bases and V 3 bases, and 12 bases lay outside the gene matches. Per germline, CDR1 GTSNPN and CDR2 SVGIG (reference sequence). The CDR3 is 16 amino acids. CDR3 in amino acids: CAWSLTGGTANEKLFF. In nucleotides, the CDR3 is TGTGCCTGGAGCCTCACTGGCGGGACAGCAAATGAAAAACTGTTTTTT.

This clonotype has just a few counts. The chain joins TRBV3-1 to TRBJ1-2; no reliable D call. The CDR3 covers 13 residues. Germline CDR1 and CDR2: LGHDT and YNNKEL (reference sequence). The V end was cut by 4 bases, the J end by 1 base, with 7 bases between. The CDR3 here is CASSLWDNYGYTF. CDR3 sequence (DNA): TGTGCCAGCAGCCTGTGGGATAACTATGGCTACACCTTC.

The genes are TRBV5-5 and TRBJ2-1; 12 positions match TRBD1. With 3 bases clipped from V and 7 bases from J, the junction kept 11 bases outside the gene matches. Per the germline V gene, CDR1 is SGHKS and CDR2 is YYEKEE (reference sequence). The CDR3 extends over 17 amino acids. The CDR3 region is CASSWGWGQGAANEQFF. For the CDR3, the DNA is TGTGCCAGCAGCTGGGGGTGGGGACAGGGGGCTGCAAATGAGCAGTTCTTC.

CDR3 in DNA: TGTGCCAGCAGTGAAGTAAGCCTCGGGGAGACCCAGTACTTC. Amino acids: CASSEVSLGETQYF. This chain joins TRBV6-1 and TRBJ2-5; D gene ambiguous. This CDR3 has 14 amino acids. The V end was cut by 1 base, the J end by 5 bases, with 11 bases between. Per the germline V gene, CDR1 is MNHNS and CDR2 is SASEGT.

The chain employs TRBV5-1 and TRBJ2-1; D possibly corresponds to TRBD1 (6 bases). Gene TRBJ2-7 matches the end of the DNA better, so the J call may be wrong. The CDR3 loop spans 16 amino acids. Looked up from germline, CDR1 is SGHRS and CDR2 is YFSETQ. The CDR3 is CASSFGQLSSYNEQYF. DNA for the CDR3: TGCGCCAGCAGCTTTGGACAGCTGAGCTCCTACAATGAGCAGTACTTC.

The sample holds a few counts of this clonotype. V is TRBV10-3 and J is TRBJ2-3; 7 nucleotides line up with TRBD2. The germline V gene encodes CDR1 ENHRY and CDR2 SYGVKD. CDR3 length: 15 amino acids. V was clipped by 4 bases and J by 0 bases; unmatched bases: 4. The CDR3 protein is CAISVPSGSTDTQYF. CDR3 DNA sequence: TGTGCCATCAGTGTCCCTAGCGGAAGCACAGATACGCAGTATTTT.

This chain's CDR3 is CASSELRAARANYGYTF. The DNA for the CDR3 is TGTGCCAGCAGTGAATTGAGGGCCGCTCGAGCTAACTATGGCTACACCTTC. This rearrangement joins TRBV2 to TRBJ1-2, with D hard to call. The V end was cut by 2 bases, the J end by 0 bases, with 16 bases between. CDR1 is SNHLY, CDR2 FYNNEI, per germline. This CDR3 is built from 17 residues.

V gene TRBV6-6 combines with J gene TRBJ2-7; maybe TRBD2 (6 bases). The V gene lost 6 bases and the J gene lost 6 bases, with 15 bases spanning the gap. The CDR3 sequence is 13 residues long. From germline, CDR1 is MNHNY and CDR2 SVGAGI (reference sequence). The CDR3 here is CASRAGLASEQYF. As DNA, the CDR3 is TGTGCCAGCAGGGCGGGGTTAGCGAGCGAGCAGTACTTC.

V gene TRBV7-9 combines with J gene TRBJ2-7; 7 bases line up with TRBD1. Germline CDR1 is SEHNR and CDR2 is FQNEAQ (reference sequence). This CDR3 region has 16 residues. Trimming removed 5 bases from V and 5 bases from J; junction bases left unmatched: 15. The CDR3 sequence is CASSRYSQGSWHEQYF. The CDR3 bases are TGTGCCAGCAGCCGATATTCACAGGGGTCTTGGCACGAGCAGTACTTC. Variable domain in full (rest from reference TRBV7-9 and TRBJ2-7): DTGVSQNPRHKITKRGQNVTFRCDPISEHNRLYWYRQTLGQGPEFLTYFQNEAQLEKSRLLSDRFSAERPKGSFSTLEIQRTEQGDSAMYLCASSRYSQGSWHEQYFGPGTRLTVT.

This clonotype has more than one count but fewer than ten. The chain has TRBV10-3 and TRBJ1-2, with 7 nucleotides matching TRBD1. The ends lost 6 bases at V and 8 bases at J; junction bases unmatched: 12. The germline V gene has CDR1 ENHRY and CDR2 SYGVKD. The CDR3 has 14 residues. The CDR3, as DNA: TGTGCCATCAGCCAAGGGACAGACCTACACGGCTACACCTTC. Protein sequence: CAISQGTDLHGYTF.

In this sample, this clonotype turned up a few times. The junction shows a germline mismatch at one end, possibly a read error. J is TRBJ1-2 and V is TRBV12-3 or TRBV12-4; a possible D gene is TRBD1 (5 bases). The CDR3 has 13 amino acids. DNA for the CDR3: TGTGCCAGCAGCCGAGGGGTTTACTATGACTACACCTTC. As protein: CASSRGVYYDYTF.

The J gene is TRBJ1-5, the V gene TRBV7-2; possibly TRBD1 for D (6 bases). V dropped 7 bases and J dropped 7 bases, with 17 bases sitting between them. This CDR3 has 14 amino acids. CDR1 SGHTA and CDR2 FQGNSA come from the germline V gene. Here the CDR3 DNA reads TGTGCCAGCAACATCCAACAGGGCGGGCAGCCCCAGCATTTT. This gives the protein CASNIQQGGQPQHF.

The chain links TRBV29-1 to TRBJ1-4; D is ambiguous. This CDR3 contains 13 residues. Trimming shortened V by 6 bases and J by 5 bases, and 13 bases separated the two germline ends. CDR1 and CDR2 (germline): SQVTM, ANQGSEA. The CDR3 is CSVGSALNEKLFF. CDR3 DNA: TGCAGCGTGGGAAGTGCCTTAAATGAAAAACTGTTTTTT. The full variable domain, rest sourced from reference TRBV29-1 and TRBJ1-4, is SAVISQKPSRDICQRGTSLTIQCQVDSQVTMMFWYRQQPGQSLTLIATANQGSEATYESGFVIDKFPISRPNLTFSTLTVSNMSPEDSSIYLCSVGSALNEKLFFGSGTQLSVL.

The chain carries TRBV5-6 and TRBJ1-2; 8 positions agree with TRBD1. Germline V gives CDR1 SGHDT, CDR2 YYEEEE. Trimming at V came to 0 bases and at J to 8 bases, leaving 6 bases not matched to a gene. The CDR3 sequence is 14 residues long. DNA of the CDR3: TGTGCCAGCAGCTTGGGACAGGGGACGGGCGGCTACACCTTC. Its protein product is CASSLGQGTGGYTF.

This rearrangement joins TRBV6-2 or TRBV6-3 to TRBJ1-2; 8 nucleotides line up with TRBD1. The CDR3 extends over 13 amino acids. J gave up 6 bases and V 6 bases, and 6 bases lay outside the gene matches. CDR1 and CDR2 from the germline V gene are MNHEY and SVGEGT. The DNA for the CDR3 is TGTGCCAGCAGCCCGACAGGGGTGAATGGCTACACCTTC. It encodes CASSPTGVNGYTF.

CDR3 bases: TGTGCCAGCAGCTTGGAGGCAAGGTACGACGAGCAGTACTTC. Residues: CASSLEARYDEQYF. This chain joins TRBV5-5 and TRBJ2-5; D ambiguous. The better agreement between TRBJ2-7 and the DNA end casts doubt on the J call. The CDR3 covers 14 residues. Germline V lookup: CDR1 SGHKS, CDR2 YYEKEE (reference sequence).